What follows are 16 T cell receptor beta chains derived from one specimen sequenced in a study of cytomegalovirus exposure and HLA in healthy donors. The primer mix had 60 Vbeta and 13 Jbeta primers. Some clones are missing from TCRdb's copy, which holds only in-frame ones; the method was immunoSEQ multiplex PCR. Reported are under 100,000 clones; the ten largest clones contain 3% to 4%. Sequencing input: PBMCs. The receptor set was obtained from a woman aged 25 to 45 in good health and CMV-seronegative.

The V gene is TRBV6-6, the J gene TRBJ2-5, with D maybe TRBD1 (6 bases). Trimming removed 0 bases at V and 14 bases at J, with 13 bases between. The CDR3 spans 12 residues. Germline values: CDR1 MNHNY, CDR2 SVGAGI (reference sequence). The CDR3 nucleotides read TGTGCCAGCAGTTACTCCGCCAGGGGTCCATACTTC. As protein: CASSYSARGPYF.

CDR3 bases: TGCGCCAGCAGCCAAGGTCGTAGAGCGGGGATCACAGATACGCAGTATTTT. This codes for CASSQGRRAGITDTQYF. The chain couples TRBV4-1 to TRBJ2-3; 7 bases agree with TRBD2. Unmatched junction bases numbered 9, after V lost 1 base and J lost 2 bases. The CDR3 totals 17 residues. Germline V CDR1 and CDR2: MGHRA, YSYEKL.

The V gene is TRBV27, the J gene TRBJ1-4, with a tentative D call TRBD1 (5 bases). This CDR3 comprises 17 residues. V was cut by 3 bases and J by 2 bases, with 16 bases left in between. CDR1 and CDR2 (germline): MNHEY, SMNVEV (reference sequence). Here the CDR3 DNA reads TGTGCCAGCAGTTTGCGGGGACGGGTCTTGACTAATGAAAAACTGTTTTTT. Its protein product is CASSLRGRVLTNEKLFF.

V gene TRBV28 combines with J gene TRBJ2-2; possible D gene TRBD2, 5 bases. The CDR3 has 15 amino acids. The germline gives CDR1 MDHEN, CDR2 SYDVKM. V shed 1 base and J shed 2 bases, with 8 bases lying between them. The CDR3 DNA sequence: TGTGCCAGCAGTTTATCCGGGGATAACACCGGGGAGCTGTTTTTT. Its protein is CASSLSGDNTGELFF.

This chain uses TRBV28 with TRBJ1-1; TRBD1 is a possible D gene (6 bases). This CDR3 has 13 amino acids. Between the trimmed V and J ends, which lost 5 bases and 7 bases, there was a span of 14 bases. Germline V CDR1 and CDR2: MDHEN, SYDVKM. This CDR3 reads CASSLGGRGEAFF. Written as DNA, the CDR3 is TGTGCCAGCAGTCTCGGGGGGCGAGGTGAAGCTTTCTTT.

The chain combines TRBV30 with TRBJ1-6; D is unclear. Germline V gives CDR1 GTSNPN, CDR2 SVGIG (reference sequence). The germline V and J ends were trimmed by 8 bases and 8 bases, with 13 bases remaining between them. The CDR3 has 12 residues. The CDR3 spells CAAGVGDSPLHF. In nucleotides, the CDR3 is TGTGCCGCGGGAGTGGGTGATTCACCCCTCCACTTT. The whole variable domain, filled in from reference TRBV30 and TRBJ1-6, reads SQTIHQWPATLVQPVGSPLSLECTVEGTSNPNLYWYRQAAGRGLQLLFYSVGIGQISSEVPQNLSASRPQDRQFILSSKKLLLSDSGFYLCAAGVGDSPLHFGNGTRLTVT.

The rearrangement links TRBV6-1 to TRBJ1-1, with a possible D match to TRBD1 (5 bases). V lost 2 bases and J 4 bases, leaving 11 bases between the germline ends. The CDR3 sequence is 14 residues long. Germline loops: CDR1 MNHNS, CDR2 SASEGT. The chain's CDR3 is CASSESGIGTEAFF. CDR3 coding DNA: TGTGCCAGCAGTGAATCAGGGATTGGCACTGAAGCTTTCTTT.

Regarding this clone: Other nucleotide sequences in the sample specify the same CDR3. The V and J genes are TRBV19 and TRBJ1-1; TRBD1 aligns across 10 bases. Germline V CDR1 and CDR2: LNHDA, SQIVND (reference sequence). V lost 3 bases to trimming and J lost 4 bases; unmatched junction nucleotides: 2. The CDR3 sequence is 14 residues long. CDR3 DNA: TGTGCCAGTAGTATTAGGGACAGGGGCACTGAAGCTTTCTTT. The encoded protein is CASSIRDRGTEAFF.

The V and J genes are TRBV7-9 and TRBJ2-6; 10 bases match TRBD1. The trim removed 2 bases at V and 4 bases at J, leaving 5 bases unmatched. Germline CDR1 is SEHNR and CDR2 is FQNEAQ (reference sequence). This CDR3 is 17 amino acids long. CDR3 residues: CASSLRDRGRGANVLTF. CDR3 bases: TGTGCCAGCAGCTTAAGGGACAGGGGTCGGGGGGCCAACGTCCTGACTTTC.

The chain recombines TRBV28 with TRBJ2-3, with 10 bases lining up with TRBD2. Germline V gives CDR1 MDHEN, CDR2 SYDVKM. CDR3 length: 12 residues. With V trimmed by 10 bases and J by 5 bases, 3 bases remained unmatched. The CDR3 DNA sequence: TGTGCCACCACTAGCGGGGTAGATACGCAGTATTTT. Its translation: CATTSGVDTQYF.

V usage is TRBV11-2 and J usage is TRBJ1-5; 11 nucleotides agree with TRBD1. The CDR3 length is 16 residues. Germline loops: CDR1 SGHAT, CDR2 FQNNGV. V lost 5 bases, J lost 3 bases, and 6 bases stayed unmatched. In DNA, the CDR3 is TGTGCCAGCAGCCCAGGGACAGGGGGTACCAATCAGCCCCAGCATTTT. Translation gives CASSPGTGGTNQPQHF.

V is TRBV10-2 and J is TRBJ2-7, with D possibly being TRBD2 (6 bases). Germline assignment: CDR1 WSHSY and CDR2 SAAADI. Trimming shortened V by 3 bases and J by 0 bases, and 9 bases separated the two germline ends. The CDR3 spans 14 residues. CDR3 bases: TGCGCCAGCAGTGACCGGGGGTACTCCTACGAGCAGTACTTC. Translating gives CASSDRGYSYEQYF.

The rearrangement links TRBV28 to TRBJ1-6; 7 nucleotides agree with TRBD1. This CDR3 is 14 amino acids long. Germline V CDR1 and CDR2: MDHEN, SYDVKM. V lost 0 bases, J lost 8 bases, and 1 base stayed unmatched. The DNA for the CDR3 is TGTGCCAGCAGTTTATGGCAGGGGGATTCACCCCTCCACTTT. Residues: CASSLWQGDSPLHF.

The rearrangement links TRBV29-1 to TRBJ1-1, with 12 bases aligning to TRBD1. This CDR3 is 14 amino acids long. The junction had 4 bases not matched to a gene; V was cut back by 4 bases and J by 4 bases. Germline CDR1 reads SQVTM; CDR2 reads ANQGSEA. CDR3 loop: CSVAGTGGPTEAFF. The CDR3 DNA is TGCAGCGTTGCCGGGACAGGGGGCCCCACTGAAGCTTTCTTT.

The V call is TRBV5-1, the J call TRBJ1-3; a possible D gene is TRBD1 (6 bases). Germline values: CDR1 SGHRS, CDR2 YFSETQ. V was shortened by 2 bases and J by 0 bases, with 12 bases between the two germline ends. This CDR3 spans 16 amino acids. CDR3 residues: CASSFTGPSSGNTIYF. The CDR3 bases are TGCGCCAGCAGCTTTACAGGGCCGAGCTCTGGAAACACCATATATTTT.

The V and J genes are TRBV28 and TRBJ1-1; 7 bases match TRBD1. The CDR3 extends over 15 amino acids. Germline loops: CDR1 MDHEN, CDR2 SYDVKM. Losses at the gene ends were 2 bases for V and 3 bases for J; bases not matched to a gene: 6. This chain's CDR3 is CASSLPLTGYTEAFF. CDR3 nucleotide sequence: TGTGCCAGCAGTTTACCCTTGACAGGGTACACTGAAGCTTTCTTT.